This T cell receptor (beta chain) was sequenced for a study of shared clonotypes between healthy human individuals. For the study at large: Each donor had three CD4 naive, three CD4 memory, two CD8 naive and one CD8 memory plate. Study outcomes and limitations: Sampling used blood alone; tissue repertoires probably differ. Between a few donors, naive CD4 clonotypes were shared at a level of roughly 5.5%.

Using immunoSEQ multiplex PCR, the repertoire was profiled, and TCRdb retains in-frame clones only, with some absent. This sample has about 1 million clones, with more than 60% found just once. CDR1 LNHDA and CDR2 SQIVND come from the germline V gene (reference sequence). CDR3 length: 16 residues. Trimming cost V 1 base and J 4 bases, with 13 bases left between them. Note on this clone: Its target is not known.

The source is a man in his late teens or twenties in good health. The sequenced sample was memory CD4+ T cells sorted from blood. Indicated subset: CD45RA-negative fraction. The genes are TRBV19 and TRBJ2-2, with a weak D call TRBD2 (5 bases). CDR3 region: CASSIVGLGSTGELFF. CDR3 DNA sequence: TGTGCCAGTAGTATAGTCGGTCTAGGGAGCACCGGGGAGCTGTTTTTT.